This is a list of T cell receptor beta chains from one sample in a study of T cells in Graves' hyperthyroidism and ophthalmopathy. TCRdb analysed the multiplex PCR reads with MiXCR anew, one entry per CDR3 protein. The sample carries hundreds of thousands of distinct CDR3 sequences, around 22% recorded once. Sequences were obtained from blood. These receptors were taken from a woman aged 25 to 45 with Graves' ophthalmopathy. Each CDR3 is given with its conserved first and last residue. The D gene is left open where the match is weak. Size tells how often a clone was seen (once, few, many) or the class of an expanded clone, and some rows leave it out.

cdr3_aa: CASSFLGQGSYEQYF; cdr3_nt: TGTGCCAGCAGCTTTCTGGGGCAGGGCTCCTACGAGCAGTACTTC; v_call: TRBV11-2; d_call: NA; j_call: TRBJ2-7; clone_size: once
cdr3_aa: CASSANWGEQYF; cdr3_nt: TGTGCCAGCAGCGCAAATTGGGGGGAGCAGTACTTC; v_call: TRBV5-6; d_call: NA; j_call: TRBJ2-7; clone_size: few
cdr3_aa: CASTASRLAKNIQYF; cdr3_nt: TGTGCCAGTACCGCAAGTAGGCTAGCCAAAAACATTCAGTACTTC; v_call: TRBV19; d_call: NA; j_call: TRBJ2-4; clone_size: NA
cdr3_aa: CASHVQGGARTEAFF; cdr3_nt: TGTGCCAGTCATGTCCAGGGTGGGGCGCGGACTGAAGCTTTCTTT; v_call: TRBV19; d_call: NA; j_call: TRBJ1-1; clone_size: NA
cdr3_aa: CATGAALSGYTF; cdr3_nt: TGTGCCACCGGAGCTGCCCTTTCGGGCTACACCTTC; v_call: TRBV2; d_call: NA; j_call: TRBJ1-2; clone_size: many
cdr3_aa: CASSVGTGAGELFF; cdr3_nt: TGTGCCAGCAGCGTAGGGACAGGGGCCGGGGAGCTGTTTTTT; v_call: TRBV9; d_call: TRBD1; j_call: TRBJ2-2; clone_size: many
cdr3_aa: CASRFLGRTNTEAFF; cdr3_nt: TGCGCCAGCAGATTTCTGGGACGGACGAACACTGAAGCTTTCTTT; v_call: TRBV10-2; d_call: NA; j_call: TRBJ1-1; clone_size: NA
cdr3_aa: CASSETGAQPQHF; cdr3_nt: TGTGCCAGCAGTGAGACAGGGGCCCAGCCCCAGCATTTT; v_call: TRBV6-1; d_call: TRBD1; j_call: TRBJ1-5; clone_size: many
cdr3_aa: CASSYDRENQPQHF; cdr3_nt: TGTGCCAGCAGTTATGACAGGGAAAATCAGCCCCAGCATTTT; v_call: TRBV12-3/TRBV12-4; d_call: TRBD1; j_call: TRBJ1-5; clone_size: NA
cdr3_aa: CASSSGPYGYSF; cdr3_nt: TGTGCCAGCAGCTCCGGGCCTTATGGCTACAGCTTC; v_call: TRBV5-6; d_call: NA; j_call: TRBJ1-2; clone_size: NA
cdr3_aa: CASSPGVGDYGYTF; cdr3_nt: TGTGCCAGCAGCCCAGGGGTCGGAGACTATGGCTACACCTTC; v_call: TRBV7-2; d_call: NA; j_call: TRBJ1-2; clone_size: many
cdr3_aa: CASSPTIWQPQHF; cdr3_nt: TGTGCCAGCAGCCCCACGATTTGGCAGCCCCAGCATTTT; v_call: TRBV28; d_call: NA; j_call: TRBJ1-5; clone_size: NA
cdr3_aa: CSAKGPENTGELFF; cdr3_nt: TGCAGTGCTAAGGGACCCGAGAACACCGGGGAGCTGTTTTTT; v_call: TRBV20-1; d_call: NA; j_call: TRBJ2-2; clone_size: many
cdr3_aa: CASSISAGGQQETQYF; cdr3_nt: TGTGCCAGTAGTATATCAGCGGGGGGCCAACAAGAGACCCAGTACTTC; v_call: TRBV19; d_call: TRBD2; j_call: TRBJ2-5; clone_size: many
cdr3_aa: CASSHADNYEQYF; cdr3_nt: TGTGCCAGCAGCCACGCGGATAACTACGAGCAGTACTTC; v_call: TRBV7-9; d_call: NA; j_call: TRBJ2-7; clone_size: many
cdr3_aa: CASSLAPTGNQPQHF; cdr3_nt: TGTGCCAGCAGCTTGGCCCCGACAGGCAATCAGCCCCAGCATTTT; v_call: TRBV5-5; d_call: NA; j_call: TRBJ1-5; clone_size: many
cdr3_aa: CASSGGGSHDEQYF; cdr3_nt: TGCGCCAGCAGCGGTGGTGGCAGTCACGACGAGCAGTACTTC; v_call: TRBV5-1; d_call: NA; j_call: TRBJ2-7; clone_size: NA
cdr3_aa: CASSFLRGGAGANVLTF; cdr3_nt: TGTGCCAGCAGCTTTCTCAGGGGCGGGGCTGGGGCCAACGTCCTGACTTTC; v_call: TRBV7-2; d_call: NA; j_call: TRBJ2-6; clone_size: many
cdr3_aa: CASSPSEQSSGYF; cdr3_nt: TGTGCCAGCTCACCATCGGAACAGTCCTCAGGGTACTTC; v_call: TRBV18; d_call: NA; j_call: TRBJ2-5; clone_size: NA
cdr3_aa: CASSSFRGPRGYGYTF; cdr3_nt: TGTGCCAGCAGTTCCTTCAGGGGGCCGCGAGGCTATGGCTACACCTTC; v_call: TRBV27; d_call: TRBD1; j_call: TRBJ1-2; clone_size: few
cdr3_aa: CASSVNRGRETQYF; cdr3_nt: TGTGCCAGCAGTGTAAACAGGGGGCGGGAGACCCAGTACTTC; v_call: TRBV12-3/TRBV12-4; d_call: TRBD1; j_call: TRBJ2-5; clone_size: many
cdr3_aa: CASRGRSEETQYF; cdr3_nt: TGTGCCAGCAGAGGGAGGAGCGAAGAGACCCAGTACTTC; v_call: TRBV6-2/TRBV6-3; d_call: NA; j_call: TRBJ2-5; clone_size: NA
cdr3_aa: CASSEDDRGKQPQHF; cdr3_nt: TGTGCCAGCAGTGAAGATGACAGGGGGAAGCAGCCCCAGCATTTT; v_call: TRBV2; d_call: TRBD1; j_call: TRBJ1-5; clone_size: NA
cdr3_aa: CSVRDVNYGYTF; cdr3_nt: TGCAGCGTTCGGGATGTAAACTATGGCTACACCTTC; v_call: TRBV29-1; d_call: NA; j_call: TRBJ1-2; clone_size: NA
cdr3_aa: CASNAFTADNEQYF; cdr3_nt: TGTGCCAGCAACGCTTTCACGGCAGACAACGAGCAGTACTTC; v_call: TRBV5-6; d_call: NA; j_call: TRBJ2-7; clone_size: NA
cdr3_aa: CASSLVGAKNIQYF; cdr3_nt: TGTGCCAGCAGTTTAGTAGGGGCCAAAAACATTCAGTACTTC; v_call: TRBV28; d_call: NA; j_call: TRBJ2-4; clone_size: many
cdr3_aa: CASSLVIAYLNTEAFF; cdr3_nt: TGTGCCAGCAGCTTAGTGATTGCTTACCTGAACACTGAAGCTTTCTTT; v_call: TRBV11-1; d_call: NA; j_call: TRBJ1-1; clone_size: many
cdr3_aa: CAGSRRNGGYTF; cdr3_nt: TGCGCCGGCAGCCGACGGAATGGTGGCTACACCTTC; v_call: TRBV5-1; d_call: NA; j_call: TRBJ1-2; clone_size: few
cdr3_aa: CASSFGGDYGYTF; cdr3_nt: TGTGCCAGCAGTTTTGGCGGGGACTATGGCTACACCTTC; v_call: TRBV12-3/TRBV12-4; d_call: NA; j_call: TRBJ1-2; clone_size: many
cdr3_aa: CASSSYRETQYF; cdr3_nt: TGTGCCAGCAGTTCGTATAGGGAGACCCAGTACTTC; v_call: TRBV28; d_call: NA; j_call: TRBJ2-5; clone_size: NA
cdr3_aa: CASSLHDGYDQYF; cdr3_nt: TGCGCCAGCAGCTTACATGACGGTTACGATCAGTACTTC; v_call: TRBV5-1; d_call: NA; j_call: TRBJ2-7; clone_size: once
cdr3_aa: CASSYGQAIGTQYF; cdr3_nt: TGTGCCAGCAGTTACGGGCAGGCGATCGGGACCCAGTACTTC; v_call: TRBV6-5; d_call: NA; j_call: TRBJ2-5; clone_size: many
cdr3_aa: CASSLTGVRGYTF; cdr3_nt: TGCGCCAGCAGCTTAACAGGGGTCCGTGGCTACACCTTC; v_call: TRBV5-1; d_call: TRBD1; j_call: TRBJ1-2; clone_size: many
cdr3_aa: CASNLIRTYEQYF; cdr3_nt: TGTGCCAGCAATTTGATAAGGACCTACGAGCAGTACTTC; v_call: TRBV6-5; d_call: NA; j_call: TRBJ2-7; clone_size: many
cdr3_aa: CATSNSFGELFF; cdr3_nt: TGTGCCACCTCGAACAGCTTCGGGGAGCTGTTTTTT; v_call: TRBV24-1; d_call: NA; j_call: TRBJ2-2; clone_size: few
cdr3_aa: CASSLRLYEHYF; cdr3_nt: TGTGCCAGCAGTTTAAGACTCTACGAGCATTACTTC; v_call: TRBV28; d_call: NA; j_call: TRBJ2-7; clone_size: NA
cdr3_aa: CASSKTGGSGTEAFF; cdr3_nt: TGTGCCAGCAGTAAGACAGGGGGTTCGGGCACTGAAGCTTTCTTT; v_call: TRBV12-3/TRBV12-4; d_call: TRBD1; j_call: TRBJ1-1; clone_size: many
cdr3_aa: CASSQDGTGTYEQYF; cdr3_nt: TGCGCCAGCAGCCAAGATGGGACAGGAACCTACGAGCAGTACTTC; v_call: TRBV4-1; d_call: TRBD1; j_call: TRBJ2-7; clone_size: many
cdr3_aa: CSARDHGGPYEQYF; cdr3_nt: TGCAGTGCTAGAGATCACGGAGGGCCCTACGAGCAGTACTTC; v_call: TRBV20-1; d_call: NA; j_call: TRBJ2-7; clone_size: many
cdr3_aa: CASSSTGASEQYF; cdr3_nt: TGTGCCAGCAGCTCGACAGGGGCGTCCGAGCAGTACTTC; v_call: TRBV11-2; d_call: TRBD1; j_call: TRBJ2-7; clone_size: NA
cdr3_aa: CASSPDAPVSNQPQHF; cdr3_nt: TGTGCCAGCAGTCCGGACGCCCCGGTGAGCAATCAGCCCCAGCATTTT; v_call: TRBV6-1; d_call: NA; j_call: TRBJ1-5; clone_size: many
cdr3_aa: CASSLGGQYYEQYF; cdr3_nt: TGTGCCAGCAGTCTCGGGGGACAATACTACGAGCAGTACTTC; v_call: TRBV6-1; d_call: NA; j_call: TRBJ2-7; clone_size: NA
cdr3_aa: CASSTGTVRGGYTF; cdr3_nt: TGTGCCAGCAGTACCGGGACAGTCCGGGGAGGCTACACCTTC; v_call: TRBV12-3/TRBV12-4; d_call: TRBD1; j_call: TRBJ1-2; clone_size: NA
cdr3_aa: CASNGDSYNSPLHF; cdr3_nt: TGCGCCAGCAACGGTGACTCCTATAATTCACCCCTCCACTTT; v_call: TRBV5-1; d_call: NA; j_call: TRBJ1-6; clone_size: once
cdr3_aa: CASSPFWSGANTGELFF; cdr3_nt: TGTGCCAGCAGCCCTTTTTGGTCAGGCGCGAACACCGGGGAGCTGTTTTTT; v_call: TRBV4-2; d_call: NA; j_call: TRBJ2-2; clone_size: once
cdr3_aa: CASSLGEYKEETQYF; cdr3_nt: TGTGCCAGCAGCTTAGGGGAATACAAGGAAGAGACCCAGTACTTC; v_call: TRBV7-6; d_call: NA; j_call: TRBJ2-5; clone_size: few
cdr3_aa: CASKEEGDEQYF; cdr3_nt: TGTGCCAGCAAGGAGGAAGGGGATGAGCAGTACTTC; v_call: TRBV6-1; d_call: NA; j_call: TRBJ2-7; clone_size: many
cdr3_aa: CASRDPGRAIYEQYF; cdr3_nt: TGTGCCAGCAGAGACCCGGGACGGGCGATTTACGAGCAGTACTTC; v_call: TRBV6-1; d_call: NA; j_call: TRBJ2-7; clone_size: few
cdr3_aa: CASSDCVETGCSYEQYF; cdr3_nt: TGTGCCAGCAGTGACTGTGTGGAGACAGGGTGCTCCTACGAGCAGTACTTC; v_call: TRBV6-4; d_call: TRBD1; j_call: TRBJ2-7; clone_size: NA